The rows below give T cell receptor beta chains drawn from one sample of a study of T cells in Graves' hyperthyroidism and ophthalmopathy. TCRdb re-called the multiplex PCR reads through MiXCR, storing one row per CDR3 protein. The profile shows fewer than 450,000 distinct CDR3 sequences, about an eighth of them singletons. The specimen sequenced was blood. The receptor set was obtained from a man in his forties or fifties with Graves' ophthalmopathy. Both conserved end residues are part of each CDR3. The order of the fields is D gene, clone size, J gene, V gene, CDR3 DNA, CDR3 protein. D genes are given only for firm matches. The size field is filled for only some rows; it gives once, few, many or a size class.

>.|many|TRBJ1-1|TRBV6-1
TGTGCCAGCAGTGAACGTGGGGGTGGCGACACTGAAGCTTTCTTT
CASSERGGGDTEAFF
>.|many|TRBJ2-3|TRBV5-1
TGCGCCAGCAGCTTGGCTGTCAGCACAGATACGCAGTATTTT
CASSLAVSTDTQYF
>TRBD2|few|TRBJ2-3|TRBV20-1
TGCAGTGCTCCAAGCGGGACCACAGATACGCAGTATTTT
CSAPSGTTDTQYF
>.|.|TRBJ2-1|TRBV20-1
TGCAGTGCTCCCCCTCCGGGACTCAATGAGCAGTTCTTC
CSAPPPGLNEQFF
>TRBD2|.|TRBJ2-2|TRBV19
TGTGCCAGTAGCAGGCTAGCGGGAGGATCGGGCGGGGAGCTGTTTTTT
CASSRLAGGSGGELFF
>TRBD1|few|TRBJ1-2|TRBV5-4
TGTGCCAGCAGCTCAGGGACAGACAGAACTAACTATGGCTACACCTTC
CASSSGTDRTNYGYTF
>.|once|TRBJ2-3|TRBV10-1
TGCGCCAGCAGTGAGTCGGGGATAGATACGCAGTATTTT
CASSESGIDTQYF
>TRBD2|many|TRBJ2-7|TRBV7-9
TGTGCCAGCAGCCCCCGAGGTCTGGCGGGAGGCTCCAGTGGGCAGTACTTC
CASSPRGLAGGSSGQYF
>TRBD2|.|TRBJ2-7|TRBV11-2
TGTGCCAGCAGCCCGACTAGCGACTCGACCTACGAGCAGTACTTC
CASSPTSDSTYEQYF
>.|few|TRBJ2-7|TRBV30
TGTGCCTGGAGTGTAACTTCCTACGAGCAGTACTTC
CAWSVTSYEQYF
>TRBD1|many|TRBJ2-1|TRBV2
TGTGCCAGCACCCACTCACCGGGACAGGGGAAGAATGAGCAGTTCTTC
CASTHSPGQGKNEQFF
>.|many|TRBJ2-5|TRBV5-8
TGTGCCAGCAGCTTGCAGGTCGGAGAGACCCAGTACTTC
CASSLQVGETQYF
>.|.|TRBJ2-3|TRBV4-1
TGCGCCAGCAGCCAAGGGGCTAGAGATACGCAGTATTTT
CASSQGARDTQYF
>.|.|TRBJ2-3|TRBV11-3
TGTGCCAGCAGCCTCCTTACACACAGCACAGATACGCAGTATTTT
CASSLLTHSTDTQYF
>.|.|TRBJ1-2|TRBV7-8
TGTGCCAGCAGCTCACATACCACTAGCTGGGGCTACACCTTC
CASSSHTTSWGYTF
>.|few|TRBJ2-6|TRBV10-2
TGCGCCAGCAGGGGAAGAGGGACCACGACTGGGGCCAACGTCCTGACTTTC
CASRGRGTTTGANVLTF
>.|.|TRBJ1-1|TRBV25-1
TGTGCCAGCAGGGGGGGAGTGTCTGAAGCTTTCTTT
CASRGGVSEAFF
>.|many|TRBJ2-1|TRBV2
TGTGCCAGCAGTGACGAGGGGAGCTCCTACAATGAGCAGTTCTTC
CASSDEGSSYNEQFF
>TRBD1|many|TRBJ1-3|TRBV12-3/TRBV12-4
TGTGCCAGCAGTTTAGAGGCCGGACAGGGAACTGGAAACACCATATATTTT
CASSLEAGQGTGNTIYF
>TRBD1|many|TRBJ1-1|TRBV28
TGTGCCAGCAGTTTAGTGGGACAGGGCCTAGCTTTCTTT
CASSLVGQGLAFF
>TRBD1|many|TRBJ1-1|TRBV28
TGTGCCAGCAGTTATGCCGGGACAGGGAACACTGAAGCTTTCTTT
CASSYAGTGNTEAFF
>.|many|TRBJ2-2|TRBV7-2
TGTGCCAGCAGCCCAGCTAACACCGGGGAGCTGTTTTTT
CASSPANTGELFF
>TRBD2|many|TRBJ2-3|TRBV18
TGTGCCAGCTCACCACCTCTAGCGGGAGCAGTAGATACGCAGTATTTT
CASSPPLAGAVDTQYF
>.|many|TRBJ2-5|TRBV11-2
TGTGCCAGCAGCCAGGGTTACCGAGAGACCCAGTACTTC
CASSQGYRETQYF
>TRBD2|.|TRBJ2-7|TRBV10-3
TGTGCCATCAGACCGGGACTAGCGGGAGTACACGAGCAGTACTTC
CAIRPGLAGVHEQYF
>TRBD2|many|TRBJ2-2|TRBV27
TGTGCCAGCAGTGTTGGGGGGGGACCCGGGGAGCTGTTTTTT
CASSVGGGPGELFF
>.|.|TRBJ2-5|TRBV6-1
TGTGCCAGCCTTCCGGGACGGCGAGTTGAAGAGACCCAGTACTTC
CASLPGRRVEETQYF
>.|few|TRBJ2-1|TRBV6-1
TGTGCCGTCGCGCTGGGAGGAAGGAATGAGCAGTTCTTC
CAVALGGRNEQFF
>TRBD1|few|TRBJ1-5|TRBV19
TGTGCCAGCCAGACAGGGCAACTCAATCAGCCCCAGCATTTT
CASQTGQLNQPQHF
>.|many|TRBJ1-1|TRBV20-1
TGCAGTGCTAGAGATTTCGAGCGAGCTTTCTTT
CSARDFERAFF
>.|.|TRBJ2-5|TRBV29-1
TGCAGCACACGGCTCCCCTACCAAGAGACCCAGTACTTC
CSTRLPYQETQYF
>.|many|TRBJ1-1|TRBV5-1
TGCGCCAGCAGCCCCGAAGGTTACACTGAAGCTTTCTTT
CASSPEGYTEAFF
>TRBD2|many|TRBJ2-3|TRBV11-1
TGTGCCAGCAGCTTCCCGGGACTAGCGGGAGGCCGGAACCCCACAGATACGCAGTATTTT
CASSFPGLAGGRNPTDTQYF
>.|many|TRBJ2-3|TRBV30
TGTGCCTGGACCGGGACACCTCTGACAGATACGCAGTATTTT
CAWTGTPLTDTQYF
>TRBD1|few|TRBJ2-2|TRBV25-1
TGTGCCAGCAGTGAATTTGGGACAGGGGGTGACGGGGAGCTGTTTTTT
CASSEFGTGGDGELFF
>.|.|TRBJ2-2|TRBV4-2
TGTGCCAGCAGGGGAATGGGTAACTACCCCACCGGGGAGCTGTTTTTT
CASRGMGNYPTGELFF
>.|.|TRBJ2-1|TRBV19
TGTGCCAGTAGTTTTTATACAGGGGAGGGGAATGAGCAGTTCTTC
CASSFYTGEGNEQFF
>.|.|TRBJ1-6|TRBV3-1
TGTGCCAGCGGCTCGCAGGTCTCACCCCTCCACTTT
CASGSQVSPLHF
>.|many|TRBJ1-5|TRBV2
TGTGCCAGCAGTGTAGGGAACAATCAGCCCCAGCATTTT
CASSVGNNQPQHF
>.|few|TRBJ1-4|TRBV20-1
TGCAGTGCTAGAGAGTTGAAGAATGAAAAACTGTTTTTT
CSARELKNEKLFF
>.|few|TRBJ2-4|TRBV12-3/TRBV12-4
TGTGCCAGCAGTTTATCGGCAGCAGCCAAAAACATTCAGTACTTC
CASSLSAAAKNIQYF
>.|.|TRBJ2-5|TRBV29-1
TGCAGCACAGGGACCGCTCAAGAGACCCAGTACTTC
CSTGTAQETQYF
>TRBD1|few|TRBJ2-7|TRBV18
TGTGCCAGCTCACCCGACAGGGGTATCGAGCAGTACTTC
CASSPDRGIEQYF
>.|many|TRBJ2-3|TRBV20-1
TGCAGTGCTAGAGATCGGGGCAGTTTCAGCACAGATACGCAGTATTTT
CSARDRGSFSTDTQYF
>.|.|TRBJ1-2|TRBV29-1
TGCAGCGTTCGGCCAGGGCATACCGATGGCTACACCTTC
CSVRPGHTDGYTF
>TRBD2|.|TRBJ2-1|TRBV6-1
TGTGCCAGCAGTGAGGTAGCGGGAGAGTTTAATCTCCCCTACAATGAGCAGTTCTTC
CASSEVAGEFNLPYNEQFF
>TRBD1|many|TRBJ1-3|TRBV30
TGTGCCTGGAGTTCACAGGGGAGAAACACCATATATTTT
CAWSSQGRNTIYF
>TRBD2|few|TRBJ2-1|TRBV15
TGTGCCACCAGCAGAGATACGGTGGAGCGGGGCTTCTCCTACAATGAGCAGTTCTTC
CATSRDTVERGFSYNEQFF
>.|many|TRBJ1-1|TRBV20-1
TGCAGTGCTAGAGAATTCCAGGGGTTGGACACTGAAGCTTTCTTT
CSAREFQGLDTEAFF
>.|many|TRBJ2-7|TRBV3-1
TGTGCCAGCAGCCAAGACACAGGCTACGAGCAGTACTTC
CASSQDTGYEQYF
>.|many|TRBJ1-5|TRBV10-3
TGTGCCATCAGTGAGTCAGGGGGAAGCAATCAGCCCCAGCATTTT
CAISESGGSNQPQHF
>.|.|TRBJ2-1|TRBV18
TGTGCCAGCTCACCAACAGCAGAACCCTCCTACAATGAGCAGTTCTTC
CASSPTAEPSYNEQFF
>.|many|TRBJ2-7|TRBV20-1
TGCAGTGCTGCCGGGACTGCAGCCTACGAGCAGTACTTC
CSAAGTAAYEQYF
>TRBD2|.|TRBJ2-2|TRBV7-6
TGTGCCAGCAGCTTAATCAGCGGGAGTGGGGAGCTGTTTTTT
CASSLISGSGELFF
>TRBD1|many|TRBJ2-7|TRBV29-1
TGCAGCGTCGGACAGGGGGGATCCTACGAGCAGTACTTC
CSVGQGGSYEQYF
>.|many|TRBJ1-1|TRBV6-6
TGTGCCAGCAGTTACTCGATAACCTCCGATACTGAAGCTTTCTTT
CASSYSITSDTEAFF
>TRBD1|.|TRBJ2-1|TRBV24-1
TGTGCCACCAGTCGACAGGGTTGGGATGAGCAGTTCTTC
CATSRQGWDEQFF